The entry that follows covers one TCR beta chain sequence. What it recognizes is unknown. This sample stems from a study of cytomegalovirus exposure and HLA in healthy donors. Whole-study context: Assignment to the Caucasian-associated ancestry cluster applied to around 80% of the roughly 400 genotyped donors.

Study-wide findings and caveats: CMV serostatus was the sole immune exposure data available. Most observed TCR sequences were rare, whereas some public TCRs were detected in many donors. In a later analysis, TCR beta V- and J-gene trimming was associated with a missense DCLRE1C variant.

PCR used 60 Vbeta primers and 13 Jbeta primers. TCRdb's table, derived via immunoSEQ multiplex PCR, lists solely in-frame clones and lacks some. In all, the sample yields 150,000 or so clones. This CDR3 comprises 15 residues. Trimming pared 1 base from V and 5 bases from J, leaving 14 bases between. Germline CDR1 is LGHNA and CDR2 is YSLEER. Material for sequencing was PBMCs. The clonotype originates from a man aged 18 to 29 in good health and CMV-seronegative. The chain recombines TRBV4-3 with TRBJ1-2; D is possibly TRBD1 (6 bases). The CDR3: CASSQAEGQGYGYTF. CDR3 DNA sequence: TGCGCCAGCAGCCAAGCCGAGGGGCAGGGGTATGGCTACACCTTC.